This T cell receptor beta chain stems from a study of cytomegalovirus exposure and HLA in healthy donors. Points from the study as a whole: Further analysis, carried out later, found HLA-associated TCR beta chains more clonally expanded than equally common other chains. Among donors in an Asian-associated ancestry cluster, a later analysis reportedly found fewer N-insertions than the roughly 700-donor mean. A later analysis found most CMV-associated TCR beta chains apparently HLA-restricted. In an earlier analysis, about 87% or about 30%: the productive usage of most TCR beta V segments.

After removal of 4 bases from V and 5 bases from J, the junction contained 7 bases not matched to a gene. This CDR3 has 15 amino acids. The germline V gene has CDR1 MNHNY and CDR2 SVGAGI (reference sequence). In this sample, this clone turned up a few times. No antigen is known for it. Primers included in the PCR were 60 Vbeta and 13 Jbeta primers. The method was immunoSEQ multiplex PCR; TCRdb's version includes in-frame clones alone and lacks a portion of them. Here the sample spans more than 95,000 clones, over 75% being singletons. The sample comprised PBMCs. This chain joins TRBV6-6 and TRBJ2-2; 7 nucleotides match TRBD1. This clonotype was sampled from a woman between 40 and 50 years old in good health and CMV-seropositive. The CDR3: CASSSPTGRTGELFF. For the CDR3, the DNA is TGTGCCAGCAGTTCCCCGACAGGGCGGACCGGGGAGCTGTTTTTT.